This TCR beta chain originates from a study of blood T cell repertoires in COVID-19. With V trimmed by 6 bases and J by 4 bases, 1 base remained unmatched. The CDR3 extends over 13 amino acids. Looked up from germline, CDR1 is SNHLY and CDR2 is FYNNEI. Data came from immunoSEQ multiplex PCR; TCRdb stores just in-frame clones and leaves some out. The sample consists of about 220,000 clones, over 75% of them appearing once. A few counts support this clone. Sequencing used peripheral blood. V usage is TRBV2 and J usage is TRBJ1-5, with TRBD1 matching 9 bases. This TCR was recovered from a human donor in a cohort sampled during active COVID-19. The CDR3 protein is CASRGTGNQPQHF. CDR3 bases: TGTGCCAGCAGGGGGACAGGGAATCAGCCCCAGCATTTT.